Below are 27 T cell receptor beta chains sequenced from a single sample in a study of control samples from healthy donors and cancer patients. Data came from immunoSEQ multiplex PCR; TCRdb stores just in-frame clones and leaves some out. The sample lists 70,000 to 95,000 clones; roughly 93% were seen once. What was sequenced was PBMCs. These receptors all come from a woman in her 40s with lung cancer.

The chain joins TRBV10-3 to TRBJ2-5; 11 bases are a match to TRBD1. J lost 5 bases, V lost 4 bases, and 0 bases had no gene match. CDR1 and CDR2 from the germline V gene are ENHRY and SYGVKD. This CDR3 spans 13 amino acids. CDR3 coding DNA: TGTGCCATCAGTGGGGACAGGGGGGAGACCCAGTACTTC. As protein: CAISGDRGETQYF.

The rearrangement joins TRBV12-3 or TRBV12-4 to TRBJ2-2; no firm D call. The CDR3 length is 12 residues. V lost 1 base and J 3 bases, leaving 0 bases between the germline ends. This CDR3 reads CASSLDTGELFF. The DNA for the CDR3 is TGTGCCAGCAGTTTAGACACCGGGGAGCTGTTTTTT.

The chain's CDR3 is CASSYDPSPGSGELFF. The CDR3 nucleotides are TGTGCCAGCAGTTACGACCCTTCCCCGGGGAGCGGGGAGCTGTTTTTT. The chain recombines TRBV6-5 with TRBJ2-2, with D tentatively TRBD2 (5 bases). V dropped 2 bases and J dropped 7 bases, with 17 bases sitting between them. Germline CDR1 MNHEY, CDR2 SVGAGI. The CDR3 is 16 amino acids.

This clone came up a few times. The J gene is TRBJ2-2, the V gene TRBV6-5, with a weak D call TRBD2 (6 bases). V gave up 5 bases and J gave up 8 bases, with 12 bases separating them. This CDR3 is 13 amino acids long. The germline V gene has CDR1 MNHEY and CDR2 SVGAGI. The CDR3 DNA reads as TGTGCCAGCAGTAGTCAGGGAGGTGGGGAGCTGTTTTTT. It is translated as CASSSQGGGELFF.

The CDR3 region is CASSLTFGDINEKLFF. The CDR3 DNA reads as TGTGCCAGCTCACTCACGTTTGGAGACATTAATGAAAAACTGTTTTTT. This chain joins TRBV18 and TRBJ1-4; D is undetermined. Trimming cost V 4 bases and J 4 bases, with 16 bases left between them. Per germline, CDR1 KGHSH and CDR2 LQKENI. The CDR3 loop spans 16 amino acids. Drawing the rest from reference TRBV18 and TRBJ1-4, the complete variable domain is NAGVMQNPRHLVRRRGQEARLRCSPMKGHSHVYWYRQLPEEGLKFMVYLQKENIIDESGMPKERFSAEFPKEGPSILRIQQVVRGDSAAYFCASSLTFGDINEKLFFGSGTQLSVL.

The J gene is TRBJ1-1, the V gene TRBV30; unclear D gene. This CDR3 has 12 amino acids. The V end lost 5 bases, the J end lost 4 bases, and 11 bases lay between the germline ends. The germline V gene encodes CDR1 GTSNPN and CDR2 SVGIG (reference sequence). CDR3 in DNA: TGTGCCTGGTCAGAGTCGGGCACTGAAGCTTTCTTT. Translating it yields CAWSESGTEAFF.

The chain uses TRBV28 and TRBJ2-7; 10 nucleotides align to TRBD1. CDR3 length equals 15 residues. J lost 2 bases, V lost 7 bases, and 8 bases had no gene match. Germline V CDR1 and CDR2: MDHEN, SYDVKM. The CDR3 DNA follows: TGTGCCAGCACCCCGGGACAGGGGCCTACCTACGAGCAGTACTTC. It codes for CASTPGQGPTYEQYF.

This chain connects TRBV19 to TRBJ1-1; D is ambiguous. The germline V and J ends were trimmed by 7 bases and 3 bases, with 15 bases remaining between them. There are 14 residues in the CDR3. Germline values: CDR1 LNHDA, CDR2 SQIVND (reference sequence). The CDR3 loop is CASTPWGMDTEAFF. In nucleotides, the CDR3 is TGTGCCAGTACCCCCTGGGGAATGGACACTGAAGCTTTCTTT.

The chain is built from TRBV15 and TRBJ1-1; TRBD1 might be the D (5 bases). This CDR3 comprises 13 residues. Trimming cost V 1 base and J 5 bases, with 8 bases left between them. Germline V gene lookup returns CDR1 LNHNV and CDR2 YYDKDF (reference sequence). The DNA of the CDR3 is TGTGCCACCAGCAGAGTAGGGGAGACTGAAGCTTTCTTT. This sequence encodes CATSRVGETEAFF.

The CDR3 is CASNLVGCQETQYF. The CDR3 DNA reads TGCGCCAGCAATTTGGTAGGGTGCCAAGAGACCCAGTACTTC. This rearrangement joins TRBV10-1 to TRBJ2-5; D ambiguous. Germline V lookup: CDR1 WNHNN, CDR2 SYGVQD (reference sequence). The CDR3 loop spans 14 amino acids. V was cut by 7 bases and J by 1 base, with 13 bases left in between.

This chain links TRBV19 with TRBJ1-2; unclear D gene. The CDR3 loop spans 12 amino acids. V gave up 4 bases and J gave up 8 bases, with 11 bases separating them. Germline CDR1 is LNHDA and CDR2 is SQIVND (reference sequence). CDR3 sequence reads: CASSRQFEGYTF. The CDR3 DNA reads as TGTGCCAGTAGTAGACAATTCGAAGGCTACACCTTC.

The chain combines TRBV19 with TRBJ1-6, with TRBD1 matching over 10 bases. Germline CDR1 and CDR2: LNHDA and SQIVND (reference sequence). CDR3 length: 14 residues. V was pared by 6 bases and J by 6 bases, with 2 bases of the junction left unmatched. The DNA for the CDR3 is TGTGCCAGTAGCCGGACAGGGGGTAATTCACCCCTCCACTTT. The encoded protein is CASSRTGGNSPLHF. The full variable domain, completed using reference TRBV19 and TRBJ1-6, is DGGITQSPKYLFRKEGQNVTLSCEQNLNHDAMYWYRQDPGQGLRLIYYSQIVNDFQKGDIAEGYSVSREKKESFPLTVTSAQKNPTAFYLCASSRTGGNSPLHFGNGTRLTVT.

J is TRBJ1-1 and V is TRBV27; D gene unclear. The CDR3 has 14 amino acids. Germline CDR1 MNHEY, CDR2 SMNVEV (reference sequence). Trimming pared 6 bases from V and 0 bases from J, leaving 11 bases between. The CDR3 sequence: CASSRDLVNTEAFF. As DNA, the CDR3 is TGTGCCAGCAGCCGTGATTTGGTGAACACTGAAGCTTTCTTT.

The chain carries TRBV27 and TRBJ1-3; D is unresolved. The CDR3 consists of 16 residues. The V gene's germline CDR1 is MNHEY and CDR2 SMNVEV (reference sequence). Trimming cost V 3 bases and J 1 base, with 13 bases left between them. CDR3 sequence (DNA): TGTGCCAGCAGTTTTGGGCCCGCCGATTCTGGAAACACCATATATTTT. Residues: CASSFGPADSGNTIYF.

The chain links TRBV16 to TRBJ1-2, with D possibly matching TRBD1 (5 bases). Between the trimmed V and J ends, which lost 0 bases and 4 bases, there was a span of 12 bases. From germline, CDR1 is KGHSY and CDR2 FQNENV. The CDR3 runs to 15 residues. The CDR3 nucleotides read TGTGCCAGCAGCCAATCTGGGGCAGGACTCTATGGCTACACCTTC. This sequence encodes CASSQSGAGLYGYTF.

J is TRBJ1-1 and V is TRBV3-1 (or the pseudogene TRBV3-2), with TRBD1 matching over 8 bases. The germline CDR1 and CDR2 sequences are LGHDT and YNNKEL (reference sequence). Trimming took 4 bases from V and 1 from J; bases not matched to a gene: 5. The CDR3 has 15 residues. The CDR3 coding sequence is TGTGCCAGCAGCCCAACAGGGGGACGGAACACTGAAGCTTTCTTT. As protein: CASSPTGGRNTEAFF.

This clone has only one observation. The chain couples TRBV5-1 to TRBJ1-1, with unresolved D. Per the germline V gene, CDR1 is SGHRS and CDR2 is YFSETQ. Trimming cost V 0 bases and J 0 bases, with 9 bases left between them. The CDR3 consists of 15 residues. The DNA for the CDR3 is TGCGCCAGCAGCTTGGACGGAAACCTGAACACTGAAGCTTTCTTT. Translating gives CASSLDGNLNTEAFF.

This chain's CDR3 is CASSLGEDTQYF. DNA of the CDR3: TGTGCCAGCAGCTTAGGGGAAGATACGCAGTATTTT. V is TRBV11-2 and J is TRBJ2-3, with D unresolved. This CDR3 contains 12 residues. The V end was cut by 1 base, the J end by 5 bases, with 4 bases between. CDR1 SGHAT and CDR2 FQNNGV come from the germline V gene. The entire variable domain, with the rest obtained from reference TRBV11-2 and TRBJ2-3, is as follows: EAGVAQSPRYKIIEKRQSVAFWCNPISGHATLYWYQQILGQGPKLLIQFQNNGVVDDSQLPKDRFSAERLKGVDSTLKIQPAKLEDSAVYLCASSLGEDTQYFGPGTRLTVL.

The chain employs TRBV3-1 (or the pseudogene TRBV3-2) and TRBJ1-4; D ambiguous. This CDR3 is 15 amino acids long. Germline V gene sequence: CDR1 LGHDT, CDR2 YNNKEL (reference sequence). Trimming shortened V by 1 base and J by 2 bases, and 8 bases separated the two germline ends. CDR3 DNA sequence: TGTGCCAGCAGCCAAGCGATCCTCACTAATGAAAAACTGTTTTTT. Its translation: CASSQAILTNEKLFF.

The chain is built from TRBV3-1 (or the pseudogene TRBV3-2) and TRBJ1-4; D is unclear. The V end lost 4 bases, the J end lost 4 bases, and 16 bases lay between the germline ends. CDR1 is LGHDT and CDR2 is YNNKEL in the germline V gene (reference sequence). This CDR3 is built from 16 residues. CDR3 amino acids: CASSLYSTAYNEKLFF. CDR3 nucleotides: TGTGCCAGCAGCCTCTACTCGACGGCCTATAATGAAAAACTGTTTTTT.

This clone was found once. The gene calls are TRBV7-6 and TRBJ1-5; 8 bases are a match to TRBD1. This CDR3 has 15 amino acids. V dropped 4 bases and J dropped 7; count of bases not matched to a gene: 9. Germline-derived CDR1 and CDR2 are SGHVS and FNYEAQ. CDR3 protein: CASSSQGAGEQPQHF. The CDR3 nucleotides are TGTGCCAGCAGCTCGCAGGGGGCTGGTGAACAGCCCCAGCATTTT. Supplemented by reference TRBV7-6 and TRBJ1-5, the full variable domain reads GAGVSQSPRYKVTKRGQDVALRCDPISGHVSLYWYRQALGQGPEFLTYFNYEAQQDKSGLPNDRFSAERPEGSISTLTIQRTEQRDSAMYRCASSSQGAGEQPQHFGDGTRLSIL.

The rearrangement joins TRBV5-5 to TRBJ2-7, with a weak D call TRBD1 (5 bases). The CDR3 runs to 14 residues. In germline, CDR1 is SGHKS, CDR2 YYEKEE (reference sequence). Trimming left V 4 bases short and J 3 bases short, with 14 bases between. The CDR3 DNA reads TGTGCCAGCAGCCCTGGGGCAGGTGTCTACGAGCAGTACTTC. The encoded protein is CASSPGAGVYEQYF.

This clone was recorded only once. The chain is built from TRBV19 and TRBJ1-1; 7 positions agree with TRBD1. The length of the CDR3 is 12 residues. The junction had 9 bases not matched to a gene; V was cut back by 11 bases and J by 6 bases. Germline CDR1 is LNHDA and CDR2 is SQIVND (reference sequence). For the CDR3, the DNA is TGTGCCGTTAATACAGGGGCGGCTGAAGCTTTCTTT. It encodes CAVNTGAAEAFF. Full variable domain (missing parts from reference TRBV19 and TRBJ1-1): DGGITQSPKYLFRKEGQNVTLSCEQNLNHDAMYWYRQDPGQGLRLIYYSQIVNDFQKGDIAEGYSVSREKKESFPLTVTSAQKNPTAFYLCAVNTGAAEAFFGQGTRLTVV.

The V call is TRBV29-1, the J call TRBJ1-1; D is perhaps TRBD1 (6 bases). Germline values: CDR1 SQVTM, CDR2 ANQGSEA. The V and J ends lost 2 bases and 7 bases respectively, with 8 bases between them. The CDR3 runs to 11 residues. The CDR3: CSVEMDSEAFF. The CDR3 coding sequence is TGCAGCGTTGAAATGGACAGTGAAGCTTTCTTT.

The chain carries TRBV5-8 and TRBJ1-1; D is ambiguous. Trimming stripped 0 bases from V and 3 bases from J, with 9 bases between. This CDR3 comprises 14 residues. CDR1 and CDR2 (germline): SGHTS, YDEGEE. CDR3 residues: CASSLDQLDTEAFF. In DNA, the CDR3 is TGTGCCAGCAGCTTGGACCAGTTGGACACTGAAGCTTTCTTT.

The chain joins TRBV5-4 to TRBJ2-5, with D possibly matching TRBD1 (5 bases). Germline loops: CDR1 SGHNT, CDR2 YYREEE (reference sequence). This CDR3 spans 13 amino acids. V was pared by 4 bases and J by 3 bases, with 10 bases between. CDR3 residues: CASSKGAEETQYF. The CDR3 nucleotides are TGTGCCAGCAGCAAAGGGGCAGAAGAGACCCAGTACTTC.

This sequence joins TRBV19 and TRBJ1-2; tentatively, D is TRBD1 (6 bases). This CDR3 is 14 amino acids long. V gave up 3 bases and J gave up 2 bases, with 10 bases separating them. Germline V gene lookup returns CDR1 LNHDA and CDR2 SQIVND (reference sequence). For the CDR3, the DNA is TGTGCCAGTAGTATTATCGGGACAAACTATGGCTACACCTTC. Amino acid sequence: CASSIIGTNYGYTF.